This passage covers 20 T cell receptor beta chains from one sample sequenced in a study of blood T cells in healthy people across ages. Alongside a J-beta primer mix, a sample-barcoded 5' primer served in a second PCR lasting about 7 to 11 cycles. MiXCR, run by TCRdb on the 5' RACE reads, gives a single entry per CDR3 protein. The sample carries roughly 1.5 million distinct CDR3 sequences, roughly 43% recorded once. The sample comprised blood. The source of these receptors is a woman aged 18-29 years in good health.

This clonotype was counted only a few times. The rearrangement joins TRBV9 to TRBJ2-1; 11 bases match TRBD2. Germline CDR1 and CDR2: SGDLS and YYNGEE. The CDR3 runs 18 residues. V lost 3 bases to trimming and J lost 0 bases; unmatched junction nucleotides: 8. CDR3 coding DNA: TGTGCCAGCAGCGAGGCTAGCGGGAGGCCAAGCTCCTACAATGAGCAGTTCTTC. Encoded protein: CASSEASGRPSSYNEQFF.

With respect to this clonotype: Likely a read error: the CDR3 ends without its conserved phenylalanine or tryptophan. This sequence joins TRBV28 and TRBJ2-3; the match to TRBD2 covers 7 bases. Germline assignment: CDR1 MDHEN and CDR2 SYDVKM. This CDR3 comprises 20 residues. V trimming: 8 bases; J trimming: 0 bases; junction bases outside the gene matches: 23. CDR3 DNA sequence: TGTGCCAGCGCCTTGTTCATAGCGGGCGTAGCCGGCTCTAGCACAGATACGCAGTATTCT. Translating it yields CASALFIAGVAGSSTDTQYS.

The chain links TRBV7-2 to TRBJ2-5; no clear D gene. Trimming took off 4 bases at V and 5 bases at J, with 11 bases between the two ends. Looked up from germline, CDR1 is SGHTA and CDR2 is FQGNSA. The CDR3 is 13 residues long. Here the CDR3 reads CASSSYNFETQYF. Written as DNA, the CDR3 is TGTGCCAGCAGCTCTTACAACTTTGAGACCCAGTACTTC.

This clonotype was seen more than once but under ten times. The chain has TRBV20-1 and TRBJ2-7; TRBD2 is a possible D gene (5 bases). CDR3 length: 15 residues. The germline V gene has CDR1 DFQATT and CDR2 SNEGSKA (reference sequence). Deletions cut 0 bases from V and 2 bases from J, with 14 bases between. CDR3 nucleotides: TGCAGTGCTAGAGATAGTCGGGGAGCTCCCTACGAGCAGTACTTC. This codes for CSARDSRGAPYEQYF.

The rearrangement joins TRBV12-5 to TRBJ2-5; weak D call: TRBD1 (5 bases). The better agreement between TRBJ2-7 and the DNA end casts doubt on the J call. The CDR3 covers 13 residues. From germline, CDR1 is LGHNT and CDR2 FRNRAP. In DNA, the CDR3 is TGTGCTAGTGGTGGGTGGGGCAGGAACGAGCAGTACTTC. Protein sequence: CASGGWGRNEQYF.

V and J are TRBV29-1 and TRBJ2-7; TRBD1 matches at 10 bases. The end of the DNA aligns better with TRBJ2-5, so the J call may be wrong. Germline V lookup: CDR1 SQVTM, CDR2 ANQGSEA. This CDR3 is 14 amino acids long. In DNA, the CDR3 is TGCAGCGTAGGACCCGGGACAGGGGTAGAGACCCAGTACTTC. Translated, it gives CSVGPGTGVETQYF.

Here the CDR3 DNA reads TGTGCCAGCAGCTTAGTTACGCGGGGGGGCTTCACCGGGGAGCTGTTTTTT. Protein sequence: CASSLVTRGGFTGELFF. The rearrangement joins TRBV7-2 to TRBJ2-2, with 9 bases identical to TRBD2. This CDR3 spans 17 amino acids. Looked up from germline, CDR1 is SGHTA and CDR2 is FQGNSA. With 1 base clipped from V and 4 bases from J, the junction kept 7 bases outside the gene matches.

For this clonotype: A single base separates this from a much larger clone, so it may be a read error. V and J are TRBV12-3 or TRBV12-4 and TRBJ1-5, with TRBD1 matching over 9 bases. V lost 6 bases, J lost 6 bases, and 6 bases stayed unmatched. The CDR3 has 14 residues. CDR3: CASRFTGGGQPQHF. In DNA form, the CDR3 reads TGTGCCAGCAGATTCACAGGGGGCGGTCAGCCCCAGCATTTT.

This clonotype came up a few times. This sequence joins TRBV20-1 and TRBJ2-3, with D perhaps TRBD1 or TRBD2 (5 bases each). The CDR3 is 12 amino acids. V lost 3 bases, J lost 2 bases, and 6 bases lay in between. The germline gives CDR1 DFQATT, CDR2 SNEGSKA (reference sequence). For the CDR3, the DNA is TGCAGTGCTAGCGGGGCCACAGATACGCAGTATTTT. This encodes CSASGATDTQYF.

The rearrangement joins TRBV10-3 to TRBJ2-3, with D possibly matching TRBD2 (5 bases). The CDR3 is made up of 14 amino acids. The germline CDR1 and CDR2 sequences are ENHRY and SYGVKD. Trimming left V 3 bases short and J 4 bases short, with 11 bases between. CDR3 sequence (DNA): TGTGCCATCAGTGATGGGGTGGGAGCAGATACGCAGTATTTT. This encodes CAISDGVGADTQYF.

Turning to this clonotype: A single base separates this from a much larger clone, so it may be a read error. The CDR3 nucleotides are TGCGCCAGCGCGCTCTCTGGCGGGGGCGTCTACGAGCAGTACTTC. It specifies CASALSGGGVYEQYF. The J gene is TRBJ2-7, the V gene TRBV5-1; D possibly corresponds to TRBD2 (7 bases). Deletions cut 7 bases from V and 3 bases from J, with 20 bases between. CDR3 length: 15 amino acids. Germline V gene lookup returns CDR1 SGHRS and CDR2 YFSETQ.

Comments on this clonotype: An end of the junction does not agree with germline; a read error may underlie this. V usage is TRBV29-1 and J usage is TRBJ2-7; D not certain. Per germline, CDR1 SQVTM and CDR2 ANQGSEA. This CDR3 region has 10 residues. The CDR3 here is CSVATYEQYF. CDR3 sequence (DNA): TGCAGCGTGGCGACCTATGAGCAGTACTTC.

This clonotype was seen a single time. The chain couples TRBV29-1 to TRBJ2-2, with TRBD1 identical over 9 bases. The CDR3 extends over 14 amino acids. After removal of 4 bases from V and 7 bases from J, the junction contained 7 bases not matched to a gene. CDR1 and CDR2 from the germline V gene are SQVTM and ANQGSEA. CDR3 nucleotides: TGCAGCGTTGTACAGGGGGCTATCGGCGGGGAGCTGTTTTTT. Translation: CSVVQGAIGGELFF.

On this clonotype itself: Relative to the germline gene, one junction end is altered; a read error may explain this. The CDR3 coding sequence is TGCAGCGTCGAAGGGGGACTAGCCCCGAACACCGGGGAGCTGTTTTTT. Amino acid sequence: CSVEGGLAPNTGELFF. J is TRBJ2-2 and V is TRBV29-1, with 9 bases lining up with TRBD2. The germline gives CDR1 SQVTM, CDR2 ANQGSEA. The CDR3 consists of 16 residues.

As for this clonotype: One end of the junction fails to match germline, which may point to a read error. This sequence joins TRBV4-1 and TRBJ2-7, with 8 bases lining up with TRBD1. The J call may be incorrect, as the DNA end agrees better with TRBJ2-5. CDR1 is MGHRA and CDR2 is YSYEKL in the germline V gene. The CDR3 sequence is 17 residues long. The CDR3 DNA is TGCGCCAGCGGCCAGGGTGGGACAGGAAAGTTTGGAGAGACCCAGTACTTC. Translated, it gives CASGQGGTGKFGETQYF.

There are a few counts of this clonotype. The chain employs TRBV5-1 and TRBJ2-5; 10 bases are shared with TRBD2. Germline CDR1 reads SGHRS; CDR2 reads YFSETQ. CDR3 length: 16 amino acids. V lost 1 base to trimming and J lost 5 bases; unmatched junction nucleotides: 8. This CDR3 is CASSLFTSGISETQYF. Here the CDR3 DNA reads TGCGCCAGCAGCTTGTTTACTAGCGGGATCTCCGAGACCCAGTACTTC.

The rearrangement links TRBV27 to TRBJ1-4, with 12 positions matching TRBD1. The CDR3 is 15 residues long. The V gene's germline CDR1 is MNHEY and CDR2 SMNVEV (reference sequence). V shed 8 bases and J 8 bases; nucleotides not matched to a gene: 9. In DNA form, the CDR3 reads TGTGCCAGCCGGGACAGGGGGCTCAGATGGGAAAAACTGTTTTTT. Residues: CASRDRGLRWEKLFF.

The rearrangement uses TRBV13 and TRBJ2-3, with D perhaps matching TRBD2 (5 bases). The germline CDR1 and CDR2 sequences are PRHDT and FYEKMQ (reference sequence). This CDR3 has 16 amino acids. The V end was cut by 3 bases, the J end by 2 bases, with 15 bases between. The CDR3 DNA reads as TGTGCCAGCAGCTTGGAAGGGAGCGGCAACACAGATACGCAGTATTTT. The encoded protein is CASSLEGSGNTDTQYF.

The chain uses TRBV20-1 and TRBJ2-7, with D possibly being TRBD1 or TRBD2 (5 bases each). Trimming cost V 1 base and J 2 bases, with 15 bases left between them. The V gene's germline CDR1 is DFQATT and CDR2 SNEGSKA (reference sequence). CDR3 length: 15 residues. The CDR3 nucleotides are TGCAGTGCTAGAGCGGGGACCGTCACCCCCTACGAGCAGTACTTC. It yields the protein CSARAGTVTPYEQYF.

The chain recombines TRBV2 with TRBJ1-4, with no clear D. Germline CDR1 is SNHLY and CDR2 is FYNNEI. V was shortened by 6 bases and J by 5 bases, with 4 bases between the two germline ends. The CDR3 runs to 11 residues. The CDR3 spells CASRLNEKLFF. As DNA, the CDR3 is TGTGCCAGCAGACTAAATGAAAAACTGTTTTTT.